The entry below gives a single T cell receptor (beta chain) sequence along with its context. Germline CDR1 LNHDA, CDR2 SQIVND (reference sequence). CDR3 size: 16 residues. V was trimmed by 3 bases and J by 0 bases, leaving 12 bases between them. Clones were sequenced by immunoSEQ multiplex PCR, and TCRdb holds only the in-frame ones, with some missing. The table lists 35,000 to 55,000 clones, 83% of them singletons. These data come from a study of T cell responses to AZD1222 COVID-19 vaccine. The rearrangement links TRBV19 to TRBJ1-5; D is unclear. The TCR originated in an adult in good health. Sequencing used peripheral blood, obtained on day 0 of AZD1222 vaccination. As DNA, the CDR3 is TGTGCCAGTAGTATGCGGTCTGGGCATAGCAATCAGCCCCAGCATTTT. Its protein product is CASSMRSGHSNQPQHF.